A single sample is the source of the 17 T cell receptor beta chains below, sequenced in a study of PD-1 blockade in classical Hodgkin lymphoma. The repertoire was sequenced with immunoSEQ multiplex PCR; TCRdb's copy has only in-frame clones and lacks some. The data show some 100,000 clones, with 92% seen just once and 2.8% held by the top ten. All the patients suffered relapse after autologous stem cell transplantation, and brentuximab vedotin exposure differed. The input for sequencing was peripheral blood mononuclear cells (PBMCs), taken at baseline. These receptors were collected from a human donor with classical Hodgkin lymphoma.

This sequence joins TRBV30 and TRBJ1-3; D might be TRBD1 (6 bases). Germline V gene sequence: CDR1 GTSNPN, CDR2 SVGIG (reference sequence). Trimming took 3 bases from V and 4 from J, leaving 10 bases between them. The CDR3 contains 13 residues. This chain's CDR3 is CAWRATGGNTIYF. In DNA form, the CDR3 reads TGTGCCTGGAGGGCGACAGGCGGAAACACCATATATTTT.

The sample holds a few counts of this clone. V usage is TRBV28 and J usage is TRBJ1-1, with D perhaps TRBD1 (6 bases). The CDR3 covers 16 residues. In germline, CDR1 is MDHEN, CDR2 SYDVKM. Trimming left V 2 bases short and J 3 bases short, with 16 bases between. The CDR3 sequence is CASSLLGRGADTEAFF. CDR3 DNA: TGTGCCAGCAGTTTACTTGGTCGGGGGGCGGACACTGAAGCTTTCTTT.

The rearrangement links TRBV5-1 to TRBJ2-2; 8 bases align to TRBD2. Germline trimming cut 4 bases from V and 7 bases from J; bases unmatched to any gene: 9. The CDR3 covers 15 residues. Germline lookup yields CDR1 SGHRS and CDR2 YFSETQ. The CDR3 loop is CASSERTSNFGELFF. The CDR3 nucleotides read TGCGCCAGCAGCGAACGGACTAGCAATTTCGGGGAGCTGTTTTTT.

The rearrangement joins TRBV19 to TRBJ2-3, with D possibly TRBD2 on 5 matching bases. Looked up from germline, CDR1 is LNHDA and CDR2 is SQIVND (reference sequence). The CDR3 is 12 amino acids. Trimming left V 5 bases short and J 3 bases short, with 6 bases between. The CDR3 nucleotides read TGTGCCAGTAGTGGGAGAACAGATACGCAGTATTTT. It specifies CASSGRTDTQYF. Filled out from reference TRBV19 and TRBJ2-3, the complete variable domain reads DGGITQSPKYLFRKEGQNVTLSCEQNLNHDAMYWYRQDPGQGLRLIYYSQIVNDFQKGDIAEGYSVSREKKESFPLTVTSAQKNPTAFYLCASSGRTDTQYFGPGTRLTVL.

The CDR3 spells CASSIHQGLTTGNTIYF. CDR3 sequence (DNA): TGTGCCAGTAGTATTCACCAGGGGCTAACTACTGGAAACACCATATATTTT. The chain joins TRBV19 to TRBJ1-3, with TRBD1 as a possible D gene (6 bases). The V and J ends lost 3 bases and 2 bases respectively, with 17 bases between them. The germline CDR1 and CDR2 sequences are LNHDA and SQIVND (reference sequence). CDR3 size: 17 residues. The full variable domain, with the rest looked up from reference TRBV19 and TRBJ1-3, is DGGITQSPKYLFRKEGQNVTLSCEQNLNHDAMYWYRQDPGQGLRLIYYSQIVNDFQKGDIAEGYSVSREKKESFPLTVTSAQKNPTAFYLCASSIHQGLTTGNTIYFGEGSWLTVV.

V and J are TRBV7-9 and TRBJ2-7; 10 nucleotides align to TRBD2. The CDR3 consists of 14 residues. V lost 2 bases, J lost 2 bases, and 0 bases stayed unmatched. Germline V gene lookup returns CDR1 SEHNR and CDR2 FQNEAQ (reference sequence). The CDR3 DNA reads as TGTGCCAGCAGCTTACTAGCGGGAGCCTACGAGCAGTACTTC. Translating gives CASSLLAGAYEQYF.

The J gene is TRBJ2-5, the V gene TRBV10-3; perhaps TRBD1 as D (5 bases). From germline, CDR1 is ENHRY and CDR2 SYGVKD. The CDR3 contains 11 residues. Between the trimmed V and J ends, which lost 11 bases and 5 bases, there was a span of 12 bases. In DNA form, the CDR3 reads TGTGCCTCCCAGGGTACGGAGACCCAGTACTTC. Its protein product is CASQGTETQYF.

V usage is TRBV6-5 and J usage is TRBJ1-5, with D possibly matching TRBD1 (6 bases). CDR1 and CDR2 from the germline V gene are MNHEY and SVGAGI. The ends were cut back, 0 bases at V and 4 bases at J, with 7 bases in the middle. The CDR3 spans 14 residues. Here the CDR3 reads CASSYSGQNQPQHF. CDR3 sequence (DNA): TGTGCCAGCAGTTACTCTGGACAGAATCAGCCCCAGCATTTT.

The rearrangement links TRBV2 to TRBJ1-1, with TRBD1 identical over 11 bases. This CDR3 region has 16 residues. Germline V gene sequence: CDR1 SNHLY, CDR2 FYNNEI. After removal of 2 bases from V and 5 bases from J, the junction contained 7 bases not matched to a gene. The CDR3 region is CASSELGQGARTEAFF. The CDR3 nucleotides read TGTGCCAGCAGTGAACTAGGACAGGGGGCGCGGACTGAAGCTTTCTTT.

This chain connects TRBV28 to TRBJ2-3; D perhaps matches TRBD1 (6 bases). Trimming stripped 5 bases from V and 8 bases from J, with 14 bases between. The CDR3 contains 13 residues. Germline values: CDR1 MDHEN, CDR2 SYDVKM. The DNA for the CDR3 is TGTGCCAGCAGTCCGGGACAAGTAGGTACGCAGTATTTT. This encodes CASSPGQVGTQYF.

The V gene is TRBV7-9, the J gene TRBJ2-3; 8 bases match TRBD1. The CDR3 is 14 residues long. V shed 2 bases and J 6 bases; nucleotides not matched to a gene: 4. Germline loops: CDR1 SEHNR, CDR2 FQNEAQ (reference sequence). The CDR3 DNA reads as TGTGCCAGCAGCTTATTGCGACAGGGGGATACGCAGTATTTT. It encodes CASSLLRQGDTQYF.

V and J are TRBV7-6 and TRBJ2-2, with a weak D call TRBD1 (5 bases). Germline V gives CDR1 SGHVS, CDR2 FNYEAQ. The V end lost 5 bases, the J end lost 4 bases, and 14 bases lay between the germline ends. The length of the CDR3 is 15 residues. This CDR3 reads CASSPSGRGTGELFF. The CDR3 DNA reads as TGTGCCAGCAGCCCCTCAGGGCGCGGCACCGGGGAGCTGTTTTTT.

This clone was picked up one time. The V call is TRBV6-1, the J call TRBJ1-1, with 9 bases matching TRBD1. Germline loops: CDR1 MNHNS, CDR2 SASEGT. The CDR3 loop spans 17 amino acids. The V and J ends lost 4 bases and 0 bases, in that order; junction bases with no gene match: 9. In DNA form, the CDR3 reads TGTGCCAGCAGTGCACCCCGGACAGGGGAAATGAACACTGAAGCTTTCTTT. As protein: CASSAPRTGEMNTEAFF.

The rearrangement links TRBV2 to TRBJ2-3; 10 nucleotides agree with TRBD1. The CDR3 extends over 17 amino acids. Germline trimming cut 2 bases from V and 4 bases from J; bases unmatched to any gene: 9. Germline CDR1 reads SNHLY; CDR2 reads FYNNEI. The CDR3 loop reads CASSESATGGLADTQYF. DNA of the CDR3: TGTGCCAGCAGTGAAAGTGCGACAGGGGGCTTGGCAGATACGCAGTATTTT.

This chain joins TRBV4-2 and TRBJ1-2, with D perhaps matching TRBD1 (5 bases). The CDR3 covers 16 residues. Germline lookup yields CDR1 LGHNA and CDR2 YNFKEQ. The V end lost 0 bases, the J end lost 8 bases, and 19 bases lay between the germline ends. CDR3 bases: TGTGCCAGCAGCCAAGATAGGGGCAAAAAAGTAGGCGGCTACACCTTC. This encodes CASSQDRGKKVGGYTF.

V and J are TRBV6-5 and TRBJ1-5, with 7 bases that match TRBD1. The CDR3 extends over 15 amino acids. Germline-derived CDR1 and CDR2 are MNHEY and SVGAGI. The V segment lost 0 bases and the J segment 3 bases; nucleotides outside the gene matches: 2. The CDR3 here is CASSYSGQNNQPQHF. The CDR3 DNA follows: TGTGCCAGCAGTTACTCGGGACAGAACAATCAGCCCCAGCATTTT.

The chain has TRBV18 and TRBJ1-3; D unresolved. The CDR3 loop spans 18 amino acids. Per germline, CDR1 KGHSH and CDR2 LQKENI. V was cut by 2 bases and J by 0 bases, with 17 bases left in between. CDR3 in amino acids: CASSPTSARVPSGNTIYF. In nucleotides, the CDR3 is TGTGCCAGCTCACCAACGTCCGCTAGGGTCCCCTCTGGAAACACCATATATTTT.